Below, 9 T cell receptor beta chains from the same sample are listed, as sequenced in a study of blood T cell repertoires in COVID-19. The assay was immunoSEQ multiplex PCR, and TCRdb's table has in-frame clones only and misses some. The sample yields over 120,000 clones, 78% seen once. Sequenced material: peripheral blood. The receptors were sampled from an older woman with acute or convalescent COVID-19.

The rearrangement uses TRBV28 and TRBJ2-3, with TRBD2 matching 8 bases. CDR1 is MDHEN and CDR2 is SYDVKM in the germline V gene. V shed 8 bases and J 5 bases; nucleotides not matched to a gene: 15. This CDR3 comprises 16 residues. CDR3 coding DNA: TGTGCCAGCTGCTCACCAGCGGGAGATGGTTTAGATACGCAGTATTTT. It encodes CASCSPAGDGLDTQYF.

The chain carries TRBV30 and TRBJ2-2; 7 bases are shared with TRBD1. The CDR3 is 15 residues long. Germline CDR1 is GTSNPN and CDR2 is SVGIG (reference sequence). Unmatched junction bases numbered 2, after V lost 1 base and J lost 0 bases. The CDR3 loop is CAWSGQGANTGELFF. DNA for the CDR3: TGTGCCTGGAGTGGACAGGGAGCGAACACCGGGGAGCTGTTTTTT.

The sample holds a few counts of this clone. The chain recombines TRBV11-2 with TRBJ1-1; D is undetermined. The CDR3 totals 11 residues. From germline, CDR1 is SGHAT and CDR2 FQNNGV. V was trimmed by 6 bases and J by 3 bases, leaving 5 bases between them. The CDR3 protein is CASRGYTEAFF. As DNA, the CDR3 is TGTGCCAGCAGGGGCTACACTGAAGCTTTCTTT.

V gene TRBV6-2 or TRBV6-3 combines with J gene TRBJ2-7, with TRBD2 identical over 10 bases. V trimming: 2 bases; J trimming: 2 bases; junction bases outside the gene matches: 3. The CDR3 is 15 residues long. Germline V gives CDR1 MNHEY, CDR2 SVGEGT. The CDR3 here is CASSYEAGGPYEQYF. In nucleotides, the CDR3 is TGTGCCAGCAGTTACGAAGCGGGAGGGCCCTACGAGCAGTACTTC.

The chain is built from TRBV16 and TRBJ1-1, with unresolved D. Trimming took 10 bases from V and 1 from J, leaving 16 bases between them. CDR3 length: 14 amino acids. Germline-derived CDR1 and CDR2 are KGHSY and FQNENV. CDR3: CATLPRGANTEAFF. The CDR3 nucleotides are TGTGCCACCTTGCCCCGGGGAGCGAACACTGAAGCTTTCTTT.

The chain combines TRBV4-2 with TRBJ1-4, with no clear D. V lost 0 bases and J 3 bases, leaving 5 bases between the germline ends. There are 14 residues in the CDR3. CDR1 and CDR2 (germline): LGHNA, YNFKEQ. This chain's CDR3 is CASSQDGSNEKLFF. The DNA of the CDR3 is TGTGCCAGCAGCCAAGACGGGTCTAATGAAAAACTGTTTTTT.

Concerning this clone: The final CDR3 position lacks the conserved phenylalanine or tryptophan, pointing to a likely read error. The DNA is left out, because the CDR3 cannot be placed on it with certainty; the CDR3 is given as TCRdb lists it. The rearrangement links TRBV1 to TRBJ2-3; whether TRBD2, the table's D call, matches the DNA was not checked. TRBV1 is shown as a pseudogene. The CDR3 spans 12 amino acids, including both terminal residues. The CDR3 loop reads CTSSQDYPSGGR.

V and J are TRBV5-1 and TRBJ1-1; D is perhaps TRBD1 (5 bases). Looked up from germline, CDR1 is SGHRS and CDR2 is YFSETQ. The V gene lost 3 bases and the J gene lost 5 bases, with 11 bases spanning the gap. The CDR3 is 13 residues long. CDR3 DNA sequence: TGCGCCAGCAGCTCCACCGGGGGAACTGAAGCTTTCTTT. Translated, it gives CASSSTGGTEAFF.

The chain couples TRBV6-2 or TRBV6-3 to TRBJ2-4; TRBD1 matches 11 bases. This CDR3 is 15 amino acids long. J was trimmed by 8 bases and V by 6 bases; bases with no gene match: 9. Looked up from germline, CDR1 is MNHEY and CDR2 is SVGEGT. CDR3 sequence: CASSPGQGAWDIQYF. CDR3 coding DNA: TGTGCCAGCAGCCCAGGACAGGGGGCGTGGGACATTCAGTACTTC.